This TCR beta chain was sequenced for a study of blood T cell repertoires in COVID-19. Turning to the study itself: The samples span acute and convalescent COVID-19 from the United States, Italy and Spain. PBMCs, B-cell-depleted T cells, or T cells provided the cDNA or gDNA that made up the material.

In the authors' workflow: Using reference gene primer amplification, nucleated cell counts were estimated. TCRdb keeps only in-frame clones here, not all; method: immunoSEQ multiplex PCR. The V and J calls and clone size are taken from that table; D and trimming were inferred from the DNA. The repertoire holds 30,000 to 40,000 clones, more than 70% seen once, with 44% in the top ten. Germline V gene sequence: CDR1 SGHTA, CDR2 FQGNSA. The CDR3 loop spans 15 amino acids. The V end lost 2 bases, the J end lost 0 bases, and 10 bases lay between the germline ends. The sequence came from a man aged 60-69 years with active or convalescent COVID-19. V and J are TRBV7-2 and TRBJ1-2; TRBD1 might be the D (5 bases). The sample was peripheral blood. The CDR3 sequence is CASSLPTVANYGYTF. CDR3 nucleotide sequence: TGTGCCAGCAGCTTACCGACAGTAGCTAACTATGGCTACACCTTC.